Below are 20 T cell receptor beta chains sequenced from a single sample in a study of cytomegalovirus exposure and HLA in healthy donors (dated by TCRdb to about 2017). Library generation was performed with the immunoSEQ multiplex PCR assay. Here the immuneACCESS table is served through TCRdb, limited to in-frame sequences with V and J called. Missing clones are a known gap in these copies; in checked studies unresolved V genes cover under half, and the rest lacks a known reason. In all, the sample holds some 110,000 clones, and about 91% of those were seen once. Of the sample, about 1.8% is held by the ten largest clones. Sequencing was carried out using PBMCs. These receptors were obtained from a man between 18 and 35 years old in good health and CMV-seronegative.

V and J are TRBV19 and TRBJ2-1, with 7 bases identical to TRBD2. The CDR3 spans 17 residues. The V gene end was trimmed by 0 bases and the J gene end by 7 bases; junction bases not matched to a gene: 12. The germline CDR1 and CDR2 sequences are LNHDA and SQIVND (reference sequence). The CDR3: CASSIDLGDYLGNEQFF. The DNA of the CDR3 is TGTGCCAGTAGTATAGATCTGGGGGACTACTTAGGGAATGAGCAGTTCTTC.

The chain employs TRBV7-2 and TRBJ1-2; tentative D call: TRBD1 (6 bases). The V gene's germline CDR1 is SGHTA and CDR2 FQGNSA. This CDR3 is 14 amino acids long. V was trimmed by 5 bases and J by 2 bases, leaving 12 bases between them. This CDR3 is CASSLQGRNYGYTF. CDR3 sequence (DNA): TGTGCCAGCAGCCTACAGGGTCGGAACTATGGCTACACCTTC.

For this clone: This sample includes further DNA sequences coding for the same CDR3. The chain couples TRBV27 to TRBJ2-7; tentatively, D is TRBD1 (6 bases). The CDR3 contains 14 residues. Germline CDR1 is MNHEY and CDR2 is SMNVEV (reference sequence). V lost 0 bases, J lost 3 bases, and 9 bases lay in between. CDR3 DNA: TGTGCCAGCAGTTTATCGGGCAGGGGCTACGAGCAGTACTTC. The encoded protein is CASSLSGRGYEQYF.

V is TRBV7-2 and J is TRBJ2-5; TRBD2 aligns across 13 bases. The junction had 9 bases not matched to a gene; V was cut back by 6 bases and J by 2 bases. Germline V gene data show CDR1 as SGHTA and CDR2 as FQGNSA. The CDR3 has 17 amino acids. CDR3 residues: CASRGLAGAWGQETQYF. The CDR3 DNA reads TGTGCCAGCAGAGGACTAGCGGGGGCGTGGGGGCAAGAGACCCAGTACTTC.

The chain is built from TRBV6-5 and TRBJ1-1; no definite D call. V was cut by 3 bases and J by 4 bases, with 9 bases left in between. Germline V CDR1 and CDR2: MNHEY, SVGAGI. CDR3 size: 13 residues. CDR3 sequence (DNA): TGTGCCAGCAGTTATGGGAGGGCCACTGAAGCTTTCTTT. The encoded protein is CASSYGRATEAFF.

The chain employs TRBV6-1 and TRBJ1-1, with D unclear. This CDR3 has 13 residues. The V gene's germline CDR1 is MNHNS and CDR2 SASEGT. Deletions cut 3 bases from V and 4 bases from J, with 9 bases between. CDR3 sequence reads: CASSDLGFTEAFF. CDR3 nucleotides: TGTGCCAGCAGTGATCTAGGCTTCACTGAAGCTTTCTTT.

This chain links TRBV4-1 with TRBJ1-5; D gene unclear. CDR1 is MGHRA and CDR2 is YSYEKL in the germline V gene. The CDR3 has 16 amino acids. V was trimmed by 0 bases and J by 0 bases, leaving 9 bases between them. The CDR3 region is CASSQDGRASNQPQHF. The CDR3 DNA reads as TGCGCCAGCAGCCAAGATGGGCGGGCTAGCAATCAGCCCCAGCATTTT.

The V gene is TRBV18, the J gene TRBJ1-3; 10 bases map to TRBD1. V shed 5 bases and J 3 bases; nucleotides not matched to a gene: 4. Germline CDR1 is KGHSH and CDR2 is LQKENI. The CDR3 covers 15 residues. CDR3 nucleotides: TGTGCCAGCTCATCCGGGACAGGGGTTGGAAACACCATATATTTT. Protein product: CASSSGTGVGNTIYF.

The rearrangement links TRBV6-1 to TRBJ2-1, with TRBD2 as a possible D gene (7 bases). V was pared by 6 bases and J by 7 bases, with 19 bases between. The CDR3 sequence is 15 residues long. Germline CDR1 reads MNHNS; CDR2 reads SASEGT. CDR3 region: CASRLGGGIWNEQFF. The CDR3 DNA is TGTGCCAGCAGGTTAGGGGGGGGCATTTGGAATGAGCAGTTCTTC.

This chain connects TRBV6-1 to TRBJ2-1, with TRBD2 identical over 13 bases. V shed 2 bases, J shed 2 bases, and the junction held 9 bases outside the gene matches. Germline assignment: CDR1 MNHNS and CDR2 SASEGT. The CDR3 is made up of 19 amino acids. CDR3 DNA: TGTGCCAGCAGTGAATTAGGGACTAGCGGGGCATACACCTACAATGAGCAGTTCTTC. Protein product: CASSELGTSGAYTYNEQFF.

The chain recombines TRBV5-4 with TRBJ2-3; the match to TRBD2 covers 7 bases. V was pared by 4 bases and J by 4 bases, with 9 bases of the junction left unmatched. The CDR3 contains 15 residues. The germline gives CDR1 SGHNT, CDR2 YYREEE (reference sequence). For the CDR3, the DNA is TGTGCCAGCAGCCTAAGCGGGGTTGGGGCAGATACGCAGTATTTT. Its translation is CASSLSGVGADTQYF. Full variable domain (outside the CDR3, taken from reference TRBV5-4 and TRBJ2-3): ETGVTQSPTHLIKTRGQQVTLRCSSQSGHNTVSWYQQALGQGPQFIFQYYREEENGRGNFPPRFSGLQFPNYSSELNVNALELDDSALYLCASSLSGVGADTQYFGPGTRLTVL.

The chain uses TRBV29-1 and TRBJ2-7; TRBD1 agrees at 9 bases. The CDR3 covers 15 residues. V lost 0 bases, J lost 2 bases, and 5 bases stayed unmatched. Per the germline V gene, CDR1 is SQVTM and CDR2 is ANQGSEA. This CDR3 is CSVEDRDRATYEQYF. The CDR3 DNA is TGCAGCGTTGAAGATCGGGACAGGGCAACCTACGAGCAGTACTTC.

The rearrangement joins TRBV5-5 to TRBJ1-5; D possibly corresponds to TRBD1 (5 bases). CDR1 is SGHKS, CDR2 YYEKEE, per germline (reference sequence). There are 18 residues in the CDR3. The V end lost 0 bases, the J end lost 5 bases, and 21 bases lay between the germline ends. The CDR3 reads CASSLAAEGPRLDQPQHF. In nucleotides, the CDR3 is TGTGCCAGCAGCTTGGCCGCGGAGGGACCTCGCCTTGATCAGCCCCAGCATTTT.

The count of this clone is one. J is TRBJ2-1 and V is TRBV4-1; 8 nucleotides align to TRBD1. With V trimmed by 2 bases and J by 7 bases, 7 bases remained unmatched. The CDR3 is made up of 15 amino acids. CDR1 and CDR2 (germline): MGHRA, YSYEKL. The CDR3 region is CASSQPTGARNEQFF. Here the CDR3 DNA reads TGCGCCAGCAGCCAACCGACAGGGGCGAGGAATGAGCAGTTCTTC.

The gene calls are TRBV27 and TRBJ2-1; 8 bases agree with TRBD1. Germline CDR1 MNHEY, CDR2 SMNVEV (reference sequence). The CDR3 length is 15 residues. J was trimmed by 7 bases and V by 2 bases; bases with no gene match: 7. The CDR3 sequence: CASSLGRGLRNEQFF. CDR3 bases: TGTGCCAGCAGTTTAGGCAGGGGGCTTCGGAATGAGCAGTTCTTC.

This clone came up once. This rearrangement joins TRBV5-1 to TRBJ2-1; unclear D gene. V was shortened by 1 base and J by 7 bases, with 9 bases between the two germline ends. This CDR3 contains 13 residues. Per the germline V gene, CDR1 is SGHRS and CDR2 is YFSETQ. CDR3 DNA: TGCGCCAGCAGCTTGATTTCCTTAAATGAGCAGTTCTTC. Translation gives CASSLISLNEQFF.

The chain combines TRBV7-9 with TRBJ1-1; D not certain. Germline CDR1 reads SEHNR; CDR2 reads FQNEAQ (reference sequence). The CDR3 runs to 17 residues. V lost 5 bases to trimming and J lost 2 bases, with 21 bases between them. This chain's CDR3 is CASSHPGDLEGNTEAFF. CDR3 nucleotide sequence: TGTGCCAGCAGCCACCCCGGTGATCTGGAGGGAAACACTGAAGCTTTCTTT.

This chain links TRBV5-1 with TRBJ2-7, with 8 bases identical to TRBD2. V shed 0 bases and J 7 bases; nucleotides not matched to a gene: 6. The length of the CDR3 is 14 residues. Germline V CDR1 and CDR2: SGHRS, YFSETQ. The CDR3 DNA reads TGCGCCAGCAGCTTGGCCCCCGGGAGGGAAGAGCAGTACTTC. Its translation is CASSLAPGREEQYF. The full variable domain, in which reference TRBV5-1 and TRBJ2-7 provide the parts outside the CDR3, is KAGVTQTPRYLIKTRGQQVTLSCSPISGHRSVSWYQQTPGQGLQFLFEYFSETQRNKGNFPGRFSGRQFSNSRSEMNVSTLELGDSALYLCASSLAPGREEQYFGPGTRLTVT.

V and J are TRBV27 and TRBJ2-7, with TRBD1 as a possible D gene (6 bases). The ends were cut back, 0 bases at V and 3 bases at J, with 9 bases in the middle. Germline CDR1 reads MNHEY; CDR2 reads SMNVEV (reference sequence). The CDR3 has 14 residues. CDR3 nucleotide sequence: TGTGCCAGCAGTTTATCCGGACAGTTCTACGAGCAGTACTTC. Translated, it gives CASSLSGQFYEQYF.

V and J are TRBV2 and TRBJ2-3; 11 bases fit TRBD1. CDR1 and CDR2 (germline): SNHLY, FYNNEI. The CDR3 contains 16 residues. After removal of 7 bases from V and 3 bases from J, the junction contained 9 bases not matched to a gene. The CDR3 loop is CASIWTGGFSTDTQYF. CDR3 coding DNA: TGTGCCAGCATTTGGACAGGGGGCTTCAGTACAGATACGCAGTATTTT.